Given below is one T cell receptor beta chain in context. The target antigen is unknown. This entry comes from a study of T cells in localized non-small cell lung cancer. Overall study findings and caveats: It was uninvolved adjacent lung that showed the highest T cell clonality, exceeding tumor. Prolonged overall survival went with higher T cell density in the blood. A median of around 58 clones ranked among the top 100 in tumor appeared in adjacent lung.

Clones were sequenced by immunoSEQ multiplex PCR, and TCRdb holds only the in-frame ones, with some missing. The repertoire includes roughly 30,000 clones, around 93% of them detected once, and roughly 27% sits in the top ten. Deletions cut 7 bases from V and 12 bases from J, with 17 bases between. The CDR3 has 12 amino acids. The germline gives CDR1 PRHDT, CDR2 FYEKMQ (reference sequence). This TCR derives from a female donor older than 55 with stage I lung adenocarcinoma. The sample was peripheral blood, taken before any cancer treatment. This chain links TRBV13 with TRBJ2-3; perhaps TRBD2 as D (5 bases). The CDR3 DNA follows: TGTGCCAGCACCTCTCCTGGATCGGGACAGTATTTT. Translated, it gives CASTSPGSGQYF.